Described below is a single T cell receptor (beta chain) sequence and its context. Antigen unknown. This sample was taken from a study of identical twins. Study-wide points: Sequences that were beta out-of-frame showed weaker excess twin sharing.

The authors used template switching to add a universal primer site and gave cDNA unique molecular identifiers. Each CDR3 protein is one row after TCRdb ran MiXCR on the 5' RACE reads. The repertoire holds 500,000 to 550,000 distinct CDR3 sequences, with roughly 21% as singletons. Germline assignment: CDR1 SEHNR and CDR2 FQNEAQ (reference sequence). Deletions cut 7 bases from V and 6 bases from J, with 10 bases between. This CDR3 has 12 residues. These sequences were also reported in another study, on T cells expressing NK-cell markers. That study reports: Sorted CD3+CD56+NKG2C+, CD3+CD56+NKG2C- and CD3+CD56-NKG2C+ T cells provided the TCR beta repertoires. Seven of eight sequenced donors tested HCMV-seropositive; one tested seronegative.

The genes are TRBV7-9 and TRBJ1-5, with D possibly TRBD1 on 5 matching bases. The material sequenced was CD4+ T cells sorted from blood. The sequence was collected from a woman younger than 30 in good health. The CDR3 region is CASTVGVQPQHF. CDR3 nucleotides: TGTGCCAGCACAGTGGGGGTTCAGCCCCAGCATTTT.